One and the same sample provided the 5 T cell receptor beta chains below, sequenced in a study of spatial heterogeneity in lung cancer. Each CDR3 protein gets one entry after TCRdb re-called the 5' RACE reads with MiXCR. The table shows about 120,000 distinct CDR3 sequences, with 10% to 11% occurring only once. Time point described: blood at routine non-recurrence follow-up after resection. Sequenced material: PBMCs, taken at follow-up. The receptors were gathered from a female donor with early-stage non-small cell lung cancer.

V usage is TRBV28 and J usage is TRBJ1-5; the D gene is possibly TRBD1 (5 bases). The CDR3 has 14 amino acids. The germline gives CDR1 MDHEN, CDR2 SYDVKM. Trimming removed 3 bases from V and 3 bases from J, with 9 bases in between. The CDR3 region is CASSLPGYNQPQHF. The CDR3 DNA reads TGTGCCAGCAGTTTGCCAGGGTACAATCAGCCCCAGCATTTT.

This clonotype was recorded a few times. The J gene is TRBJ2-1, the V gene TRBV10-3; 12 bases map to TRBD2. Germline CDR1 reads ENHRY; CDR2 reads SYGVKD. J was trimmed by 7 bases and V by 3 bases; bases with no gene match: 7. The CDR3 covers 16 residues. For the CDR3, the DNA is TGTGCCATCAGTGATCCTAGCGGGAGGGCCAGAAATGAGCAGTTCTTC. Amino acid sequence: CAISDPSGRARNEQFF.

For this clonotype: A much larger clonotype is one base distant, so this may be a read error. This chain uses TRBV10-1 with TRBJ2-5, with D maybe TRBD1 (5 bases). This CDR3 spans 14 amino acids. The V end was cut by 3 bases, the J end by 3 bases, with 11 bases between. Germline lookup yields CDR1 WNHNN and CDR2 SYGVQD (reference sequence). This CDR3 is CASSEGVMEETQYF. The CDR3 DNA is TGCGCCAGCAGTGAAGGGGTCATGGAAGAGACCCAGTACTTC.

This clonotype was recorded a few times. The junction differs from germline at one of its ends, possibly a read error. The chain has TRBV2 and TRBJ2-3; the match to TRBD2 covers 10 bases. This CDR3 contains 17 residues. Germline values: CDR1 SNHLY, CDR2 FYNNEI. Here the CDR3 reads CASREGLAATFTDTQYF. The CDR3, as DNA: TGTGCCAGCAGAGAAGGACTAGCGGCTACTTTCACAGATACGCAGTATTTT. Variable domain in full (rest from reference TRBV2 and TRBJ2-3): EPEVTQTPSHQVTQMGQEVILRCVPISNHLYFYWYRQILGQKVEFLVSFYNNEISEKSEIFDDQFSVERPDGSNFTLKIRSTKLEDSAMYFCASREGLAATFTDTQYFGPGTRLTVL.

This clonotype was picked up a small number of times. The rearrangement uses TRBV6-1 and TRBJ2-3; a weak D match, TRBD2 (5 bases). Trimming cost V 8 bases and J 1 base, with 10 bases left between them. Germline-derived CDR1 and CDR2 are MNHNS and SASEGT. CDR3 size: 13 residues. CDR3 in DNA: TGTGCCAGCCAAACCGGGGGCACAGATACGCAGTATTTT. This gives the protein CASQTGGTDTQYF.